Here is one TCR beta chain with its context. TCRdb's copy holds only in-frame clones and misses some; the assay was immunoSEQ multiplex PCR. The data contain fewer than 300,000 clones, approximately 82% of them singletons. The data stem from a study of blood T cell repertoires in COVID-19. Study overall: T cells, B-cell-depleted T cells, or PBMCs provided the cDNA or gDNA that served as material.

Germline values: CDR1 LGHNA, CDR2 YNFKEQ. The V end was cut by 5 bases, the J end by 8 bases, with 19 bases between. This CDR3 is built from 15 residues. The chain recombines TRBV4-2 with TRBJ1-3; possible D gene TRBD1, 5 bases. The sample taken for sequencing was peripheral blood. The clonotype was recovered from a woman aged 18-29 years with acute or convalescent COVID-19. The CDR3: CASSEGVSLGDTIYF. DNA of the CDR3: TGTGCCAGCAGCGAAGGGGTTTCTCTCGGGGACACCATATATTTT.